The sequence of this T cell receptor beta chain was determined in a study of identical twins. Each CDR3 protein gets one entry after TCRdb re-called the 5' RACE reads with MiXCR. The sample has nearly 650,000 distinct CDR3 sequences, around 7.4% seen once. General study results and limits: Fewer insertions were carried by abundant cord blood beta clonotypes, but none was seen in memory repertoires.

With regard to this clonotype: The antigen is unknown.

This sample also belongs to another study, concerning yellow fever vaccine responses in identical twins.

Sequencing was carried out using PBMCs. This clonotype was sampled from a young woman in good health.

As DNA, the CDR3 is TGTGCCAGCAGTGATGAACAGGGGTCCTACAATGAGCAGTTCTTC. Residues: CASSDEQGSYNEQFF. The chain recombines TRBV2 with TRBJ2-1, with 7 bases matching TRBD1. CDR3 size: 15 residues. Germline assignment: CDR1 SNHLY and CDR2 FYNNEI. J gave up 1 base and V 3 bases, and 3 bases lay outside the gene matches.